This TCR beta chain derives from a study of human T cells and chemical hapten exposure. At the level of the study: Skin of the upper inner arm, approximately 2 cm by approximately 2 cm, received 2% DPC for sensitization. Study-level results: Expanded TCRs clustered into significantly more large CDR3 similarity groups than controls, the analysis revealed.

With respect to this clonotype: What it recognizes is unknown.

As originally analysed: Sample TCR totals centred on a median of about 100,000, ranging about 23,224 to 700,000. One entry per CDR3 protein results from TCRdb running MiXCR on the RACE reads. TCRdb, not the original authors, processed these V and J calls. The data contain around 260,000 distinct CDR3 sequences, more than 6.5% of them singletons. Sample time point: pre-sensitization, week 0. Treatment here: therapeutic diphenylcyclopropenone sensitization with weekly scalp DPC. Germline V gene data show CDR1 as DFQATT and CDR2 as SNEGSKA (reference sequence). This CDR3 spans 15 amino acids. The V gene end was trimmed by 6 bases and the J gene end by 5 bases; junction bases not matched to a gene: 7.

Sequenced material: whole blood, taken in connection with sensitization to the hapten diphenylcyclopropenone (DPC). This clonotype originated in a woman aged 40 to 55 with alopecia areata. Some clones in this sample may be carry-over from other donors' samples. J is TRBJ2-1 and V is TRBV20-1; 13 positions agree with TRBD2. For the CDR3, the DNA is TGCAGTGCCCTCGCTGGGACTAGCGGGAACAATGAGCAGTTCTTC. It codes for CSALAGTSGNNEQFF.